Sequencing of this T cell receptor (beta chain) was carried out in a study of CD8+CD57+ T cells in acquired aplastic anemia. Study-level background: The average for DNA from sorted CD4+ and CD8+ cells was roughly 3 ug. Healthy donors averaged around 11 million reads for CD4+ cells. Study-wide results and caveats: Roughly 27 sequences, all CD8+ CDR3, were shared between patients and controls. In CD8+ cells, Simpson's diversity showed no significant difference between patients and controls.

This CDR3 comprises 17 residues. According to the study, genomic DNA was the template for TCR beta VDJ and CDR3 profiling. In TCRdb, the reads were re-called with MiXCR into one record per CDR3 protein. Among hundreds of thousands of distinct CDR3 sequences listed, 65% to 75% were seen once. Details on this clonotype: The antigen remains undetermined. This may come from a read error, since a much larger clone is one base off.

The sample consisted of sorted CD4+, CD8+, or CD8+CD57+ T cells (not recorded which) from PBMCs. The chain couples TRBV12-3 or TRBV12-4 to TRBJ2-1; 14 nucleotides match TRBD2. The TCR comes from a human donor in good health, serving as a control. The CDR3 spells CASSLGLAGGPYNKQFF. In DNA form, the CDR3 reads TGTGCCAGCAGTTTAGGACTAGCGGGGGGGCCCTACAATAAGCAGTTCTTC.